The 13 T cell receptor beta chains reported below all come from one sample, sequenced in a study of blood T cell repertoires in COVID-19. Profiling relied on immunoSEQ multiplex PCR, and the TCRdb table lists in-frame clones only, not all of them. The table has about 28,000 clones, over 70% seen once; the top ten hold roughly 15%. The sequencing sample was made of peripheral blood. These receptor sequences come from a woman aged 55-69 years with acute or convalescent COVID-19.

The chain is built from TRBV6-5 and TRBJ1-6; 10 bases agree with TRBD1. The CDR3 runs 13 residues. Germline CDR1 is MNHEY and CDR2 is SVGAGI. The junction had 6 bases not matched to a gene; V was cut back by 6 bases and J by 13 bases. CDR3 nucleotide sequence: TGTGCCAGCAGCCGGGACAGGGGTGCCCCCCTCCACTTT. This codes for CASSRDRGAPLHF.

V and J are TRBV19 and TRBJ2-7; possible D gene TRBD2, 5 bases. The CDR3 sequence is 15 residues long. Looked up from germline, CDR1 is LNHDA and CDR2 is SQIVND (reference sequence). V was shortened by 6 bases and J by 5 bases, with 20 bases between the two germline ends. CDR3 region: CASSLSRASIHEQYF. Written as DNA, the CDR3 is TGTGCCAGTAGCCTTTCGAGGGCTAGTATTCACGAGCAGTACTTC. Combining the CDR3 with reference TRBV19 and TRBJ2-7 gives the whole variable domain DGGITQSPKYLFRKEGQNVTLSCEQNLNHDAMYWYRQDPGQGLRLIYYSQIVNDFQKGDIAEGYSVSREKKESFPLTVTSAQKNPTAFYLCASSLSRASIHEQYFGPGTRLTVT.

The V gene is TRBV9, the J gene TRBJ2-2; D gene ambiguous. The V end was cut by 0 bases, the J end by 1 base, with 10 bases between. Germline loops: CDR1 SGDLS, CDR2 YYNGEE. This CDR3 is 16 amino acids long. CDR3: CASSVVSIRNTGELFF. The CDR3 nucleotides read TGTGCCAGCAGCGTAGTTAGCATCAGGAACACCGGGGAGCTGTTTTTT.

This sequence joins TRBV7-3 and TRBJ2-1; 7 bases are shared with TRBD2. Trimming at V came to 4 bases and at J to 0 bases, leaving 15 bases not matched to a gene. The CDR3 contains 19 residues. CDR1 and CDR2 from the germline V gene are SGHTA and FQGTGA. This chain's CDR3 is CASSSLGGGAGSSYNEQFF. The CDR3, as DNA: TGTGCCAGCAGCTCCCTGGGGGGAGGGGCAGGAAGCTCCTACAATGAGCAGTTCTTC.

The gene calls are TRBV7-9 and TRBJ2-7, with TRBD1 matching 7 bases. CDR1 SEHNR and CDR2 FQNEAQ come from the germline V gene (reference sequence). The trim removed 4 bases at V and 3 bases at J, leaving 3 bases unmatched. The CDR3 sequence is 13 residues long. In nucleotides, the CDR3 is TGTGCCAGCAGCTCGTGGGACAGCTACGAGCAGTACTTC. This gives the protein CASSSWDSYEQYF.

The chain combines TRBV3-1 (or the pseudogene TRBV3-2) with TRBJ1-3, with TRBD1 identical over 8 bases. CDR3 length: 16 residues. Per germline, CDR1 LGHDT and CDR2 YNNKEL (reference sequence). The junction had 8 bases not matched to a gene; V was cut back by 0 bases and J by 7 bases. For the CDR3, the DNA is TGTGCCAGCAGCCAAGATTACAGACAGGGGAGGAACACCATATATTTT. Its protein product is CASSQDYRQGRNTIYF.

The V call is TRBV11-2, the J call TRBJ2-7; D may be TRBD1 (5 bases). Germline V gene data show CDR1 as SGHAT and CDR2 as FQNNGV. Between the trimmed V and J ends, which lost 5 bases and 3 bases, there was a span of 11 bases. The CDR3 has 13 residues. CDR3 region: CASSQHRYYEQYF. In DNA form, the CDR3 reads TGTGCCAGCAGCCAACACAGGTACTACGAGCAGTACTTC. The variable domain in full, with the rest retrieved from reference TRBV11-2 and TRBJ2-7, is EAGVAQSPRYKIIEKRQSVAFWCNPISGHATLYWYQQILGQGPKLLIQFQNNGVVDDSQLPKDRFSAERLKGVDSTLKIQPAKLEDSAVYLCASSQHRYYEQYFGPGTRLTVT.

The V call is TRBV5-1, the J call TRBJ2-3; possible D gene TRBD2, 5 bases. Germline lookup yields CDR1 SGHRS and CDR2 YFSETQ. There are 15 residues in the CDR3. Between the trimmed V and J ends, which lost 4 bases and 1 base, there was a span of 13 bases. CDR3 protein: CASSLPGSGTDTQYF. The CDR3 DNA reads as TGCGCCAGCAGCCTCCCGGGGTCGGGCACAGATACGCAGTATTTT.

The chain combines TRBV18 with TRBJ2-7; 7 bases fit TRBD1. Trimming cost V 3 bases and J 3 bases; bases outside gene matches: 5. Germline V gene lookup returns CDR1 KGHSH and CDR2 LQKENI. The CDR3 consists of 14 residues. The CDR3 region has the DNA TGTGCCAGCTCACCCTCGGGACAGATCTACGAGCAGTACTTC. As protein: CASSPSGQIYEQYF.

Turning to this clone: The same CDR3 can be traced to other DNA sequences in this sample. The J gene is TRBJ2-7, the V gene TRBV5-6, with TRBD1 matching over 8 bases. This CDR3 is 15 amino acids long. Germline V CDR1 and CDR2: SGHDT, YYEEEE. V was pared by 4 bases and J by 3 bases, with 9 bases of the junction left unmatched. The CDR3 loop reads CASSRWTGIFYEQYF. CDR3 nucleotides: TGTGCCAGCAGCCGTTGGACAGGGATTTTCTACGAGCAGTACTTC.

In this sample, this clone turned up once. This rearrangement joins TRBV7-9 to TRBJ1-5, with TRBD1 matching over 7 bases. The CDR3 is made up of 16 amino acids. Trimming took 5 bases from V and 5 from J; bases not matched to a gene: 12. Germline V gives CDR1 SEHNR, CDR2 FQNEAQ (reference sequence). This CDR3 is CASSSTGASGDQPQHF. CDR3 sequence (DNA): TGTGCCAGCAGCAGTACAGGGGCCTCCGGGGATCAGCCCCAGCATTTT.

The chain recombines TRBV6-5 with TRBJ2-7; D not resolved. Germline V gene data show CDR1 as MNHEY and CDR2 as SVGAGI. The V and J ends lost 8 bases and 1 base respectively, with 15 bases between them. The CDR3 is made up of 14 amino acids. The CDR3, as DNA: TGTGCCAGCGCCCGTGAGATGACATCCTACGAGCAGTACTTC. Residues: CASAREMTSYEQYF.

The V call is TRBV2, the J call TRBJ2-1; D is possibly TRBD2 (7 bases). CDR1 and CDR2 (germline): SNHLY, FYNNEI. This CDR3 comprises 16 residues. V dropped 4 bases and J dropped 4 bases, with 17 bases sitting between them. CDR3 nucleotides: TGTGCCAGCAGTGTGGGGGCTAGCGGATGGTACAATGAGCAGTTCTTC. Protein product: CASSVGASGWYNEQFF.